This is a list of T cell receptor beta chains from one sample in a study of neurological immune-mediated disorders. TCRdb passed the 5' RACE reads through MiXCR, listing each CDR3 protein once. The table shows approximately 58,000 distinct CDR3 sequences, with 10% to 12% occurring only once. The sample consisted of PBMCs. The receptors originated from a man aged 55 to 70 in good health. CDR3s include the opening cysteine and the closing phenylalanine or tryptophan. The order of the fields is CDR3 protein, CDR3 DNA, CDR3 length, V gene, clone size, J gene, D gene. The D gene is left open where the match is weak. The size entry is marked missing in some rows and otherwise reads once, few, many or a size class.

CASRGTAYGYTF	TGTGCCAGCAGGGGCACGGCCTATGGCTACACCTTC	12	TRBV6-5	many	TRBJ1-2	-
CASSALEATLSYNEQFF	TGTGCCAGCTCGGCATTGGAGGCAACTCTGTCCTACAATGAGCAGTTCTTC	17	TRBV18	many	TRBJ2-1	-
CASSYTGTSGGVNEQFF	TGTGCCAGCAGTTACACGGGGACTAGCGGGGGGGTCAATGAGCAGTTCTTC	17	TRBV6-6	many	TRBJ2-1	TRBD2
CASSADRAGYTF	TGTGCCAGCAGCGCCGACAGGGCGGGCTACACCTTC	12	TRBV7-2	many	TRBJ1-2	TRBD1
CASSLRYRGGETQYF	TGTGCCAGCAGTTTGAGGTATCGAGGGGGCGAGACCCAGTACTTC	15	TRBV27	many	TRBJ2-5	TRBD1
CSARTRDSQETQYF	TGCAGTGCTAGAACCAGGGACAGCCAAGAGACCCAGTACTTC	14	TRBV20-1	many	TRBJ2-5	TRBD1
CASSPTSGGANEQYF	TGTGCCAGCTCACCGACTAGCGGGGGGGCTAACGAGCAGTACTTC	15	TRBV18	many	TRBJ2-7	TRBD2
CASSSTGSYEQYF	TGTGCCAGCAGTTCTACAGGTTCCTACGAGCAGTACTTC	13	TRBV27	many	TRBJ2-7	-
CASSSDPTYNEQFF	TGTGCCAGCAGCTCCGACCCTACCTACAATGAGCAGTTCTTC	14	TRBV7-9	many	TRBJ2-1	-
CSAGNRGRRVEPQHF	TGCAGTGCTGGCAACAGGGGGCGGCGCGTGGAGCCCCAGCATTTT	15	TRBV20-1	many	TRBJ1-5	TRBD1
CASSLGGIAGNTIYF	TGTGCCAGCAGTTTGGGGGGTATCGCTGGAAACACCATATATTTT	15	TRBV12-3/TRBV12-4	many	TRBJ1-3	-
CASTHTGSPYGSGGRWFF	TGTGCCAGCACCCACACGGGCAGCCCTTATGGTAGCGGGGGCCGGTGGTTCTTC	18	TRBV6-5	many	TRBJ2-1	TRBD2
CASSSVPGLAGNEQFF	TGCGCCAGCAGCTCGGTACCGGGACTAGCGGGCAATGAGCAGTTCTTC	16	TRBV5-1	many	TRBJ2-1	TRBD2
CASSLGGFTEAFF	TGTGCCAGCAGCCTAGGGGGCTTCACTGAAGCTTTCTTT	13	TRBV12-3/TRBV12-4	many	TRBJ1-1	TRBD1
CASSGEGTVQYF	TGTGCCAGCAGTGGCGAGGGGACTGTGCAGTACTTC	12	TRBV25-1	many	TRBJ2-7	-
CASSDPRQGASYGYTF	TGTGCCAGCAGTGATCCGCGACAGGGGGCTTCGTATGGCTACACCTTC	16	TRBV25-1	many	TRBJ1-2	TRBD1
CAITEDLPPLGTQYF	TGTGCCATTACCGAAGACCTGCCCCCTTTGGGGACCCAGTACTTC	15	TRBV10-3	many	TRBJ2-5	-
CASSASGTGSTEAFF	TGTGCCAGCAGCGCCTCCGGGACAGGGAGTACTGAAGCTTTCTTT	15	TRBV9	many	TRBJ1-1	TRBD1
CVCNSPGVVNTEAFF	TGTGTCTGCAACAGCCCAGGGGTTGTTAACACTGAAGCTTTCTTT	15	TRBV6-5	-	TRBJ1-1	-
CASSQRGGGAQETQYF	TGTGCCAGCAGCCAACGGGGCGGGGGGGCCCAAGAGACCCAGTACTTC	16	TRBV7-3	many	TRBJ2-5	TRBD2
CASSRRGLQETQYF	TGCGCCAGCAGTCGGAGGGGCCTCCAAGAGACCCAGTACTTC	14	TRBV5-1	many	TRBJ2-5	-
CASSGLAYEQYF	TGTGCCAGCTCGGGCCTAGCCTACGAGCAGTACTTC	12	TRBV12-3/TRBV12-4	many	TRBJ2-7	-
CSVATNPQGANGYTF	TGCAGCGTTGCCACCAACCCCCAGGGGGCGAATGGCTACACCTTC	15	TRBV29-1	many	TRBJ1-2	TRBD1
CASSGELGGELFF	TGTGCCAGCAGCGGGGAGTTGGGCGGGGAGCTGTTTTTT	13	TRBV11-3	many	TRBJ2-2	-
CASRSNSPLHF	TGTGCCAGCAGATCTAATTCACCCCTCCACTTT	11	TRBV6-5	many	TRBJ1-6	-
CSARRTDRSGEQYF	TGCAGTGCTAGACGAACCGACCGTTCGGGCGAGCAGTACTTC	14	TRBV20-1	few	TRBJ2-7	-
CASSEGTGGKNIQYF	TGTGCCAGCAGTGAAGGGACAGGTGGCAAAAACATTCAGTACTTC	15	TRBV25-1	many	TRBJ2-4	TRBD1
CASSLRQDGEKLFF	TGTGCCAGCAGCTTACGTCAAGACGGGGAAAAACTGTTTTTT	14	TRBV7-9	many	TRBJ1-4	-
CASSLEGYQPQHF	TGTGCCAGCAGCTTAGAAGGTTATCAGCCCCAGCATTTT	13	TRBV7-9	many	TRBJ1-5	-
CASSLAMAGAADTQYF	TGTGCCAGCAGCTTAGCGATGGCAGGGGCAGCAGATACGCAGTATTTT	16	TRBV7-9	many	TRBJ2-3	-
CASSLLLSINTEAFF	TGTGCCAGCAGTTTACTACTCTCAATTAACACTGAAGCTTTCTTT	15	TRBV28	many	TRBJ1-1	-
CSARRTSGSGNEQFF	TGCAGTGCTAGAAGGACTAGCGGGTCTGGCAATGAGCAGTTCTTC	15	TRBV20-1	many	TRBJ2-1	TRBD2
CASSLGLNTEAFF	TGCGCCAGCAGCTTGGGCCTGAACACTGAAGCTTTCTTT	13	TRBV5-1	many	TRBJ1-1	-
CSAQGQSTYEQYF	TGCAGTGCCCAGGGACAGAGCACCTACGAGCAGTACTTC	13	TRBV20-1	many	TRBJ2-7	TRBD1
CASRSSMNTEAFF	TGTGCCAGCCGCAGCAGCATGAACACTGAAGCTTTCTTT	13	TRBV3-1	-	TRBJ1-1	-
CASRLAGRGWSEAFF	TGTGCAAGTCGCTTAGCGGGCAGGGGATGGTCTGAAGCTTTCTTT	15	TRBV12-2	few	TRBJ1-1	-
CASSRGDLRKHTEAFF	TGCGCCAGCAGCCGTGGGGACCTTCGGAAACACACTGAAGCTTTCTTT	16	TRBV4-3	many	TRBJ1-1	-
CASSQITGGDGYTF	TGTGCCAGCAGCCAAATTACGGGGGGCGACGGCTACACCTTC	14	TRBV3-1	many	TRBJ1-2	-
CASSGPTDRVTEQYF	TGTGCCAGCAGCGGTCCAACCGACAGGGTCACGGAGCAGTATTTT	15	TRBV11-2	many	TRBJ2-3	TRBD1
CASSLLSGGPETQYF	TGTGCCAGCAGCCTTCTCAGCGGGGGGCCAGAGACCCAGTACTTC	15	TRBV3-1	many	TRBJ2-5	TRBD2
CASSHGTGTSIQYF	TGTGCCAGCAGCCACGGGACAGGGACCTCCATTCAGTACTTC	14	TRBV7-6	few	TRBJ2-4	TRBD1
CASSQDQNTEAFF	TGTGCCAGCAGCCAAGATCAGAACACTGAAGCTTTCTTT	13	TRBV3-2	many	TRBJ1-1	-
CASTWARSTDTQYF	TGTGCCAGCACCTGGGCCCGTAGCACAGATACGCAGTATTTT	14	TRBV6-2/TRBV6-3	many	TRBJ2-3	-
CASSQEPLAGPSWSFEQFF	TGCGCCAGCAGCCAAGAGCCACTAGCGGGGCCCTCTTGGTCCTTTGAGCAGTTCTTC	19	TRBV4-3	medium-sized	TRBJ2-1	TRBD2
CASSYTVRDRGPRNEQFF	TGCGCCAGCAGCTATACAGTCCGGGACAGGGGCCCCAGGAATGAGCAGTTCTTC	18	TRBV5-1	few	TRBJ2-1	TRBD1
CASSLVGTVREGGYTF	TGTGCCAGCAGCTTAGTAGGGACAGTAAGGGAAGGCGGCTACACCTTC	16	TRBV7-8	many	TRBJ1-2	TRBD1
CASSLTTRPGMNTEAFF	TGTGCCAGCAGCTTGACCACCCGCCCGGGGATGAACACTGAAGCTTTCTTT	17	TRBV5-1	-	TRBJ1-1	-
CASGGQANTGELFF	TGTGCCAGCGGAGGACAGGCAAACACCGGGGAGCTGTTTTTT	14	TRBV12-3/TRBV12-4	many	TRBJ2-2	TRBD1
CASSYLREQYF	TGTGCCAGCAGTTACCTCCGAGAGCAGTACTTC	11	TRBV6-2/TRBV6-3	many	TRBJ2-7	-